In this sample, the clone carrying this T cell receptor (beta chain) turned up a few times. As yet, its antigen is unknown. This record belongs to a study of cytomegalovirus exposure and HLA in healthy donors. Whole-study context: Later, an analysis reported that the 110 or so validation repertoires had used the same platform as the 500 to 750 first-cohort repertoires. Overall study findings and caveats: Subsequent analysis of the 120 or so validation repertoires found a tendency for first-cohort TCR clusters to co-occur.

The table came from immunoSEQ multiplex PCR; TCRdb's copy has only in-frame clones and leaves some out. The sample lists tens of thousands of clones; 89% were seen once. Germline CDR1 is MNHNS and CDR2 is SASEGT. The V and J ends lost 4 bases and 10 bases, in that order; junction bases with no gene match: 13. The CDR3 is 16 amino acids. This receptor was identified in a woman aged 18-29 years in good health and CMV-seronegative. Source material: PBMCs. This rearrangement joins TRBV6-1 to TRBJ2-1; 10 nucleotides align to TRBD2. As DNA, the CDR3 is TGTGCCAGCAGTGTGAATGAGCGGGAGGGCTTTTGGGAGCAGTTCTTC. Protein sequence: CASSVNEREGFWEQFF.